The present T cell receptor beta chain was sequenced within a study of CD8+ T cells in alopecia areata. Turning to the study itself: Treated patients were dosed with oral tofacitinib, taking 5 to 10 mg twice daily. The study, taken as a whole, reports: For lesional scalp, especially alopecia totalis/universalis, clonality was higher than in normal scalp.

Treatment specified: oral pan-JAK inhibitor, 5-10 mg twice daily. Cell sorting was applied to PBMCs, and CD4+ and CD8+ T cells were collected. Germline CDR1 reads GTSNPN; CDR2 reads SVGIG (reference sequence). This CDR3 spans 13 amino acids. Trimming removed 6 bases from V and 1 base from J, with 13 bases in between. RNA was extracted and reverse transcribed into cDNA as the sequencing template. Clones were read by immunoSEQ multiplex PCR, and TCRdb kept only the in-frame ones, dropping some. The repertoire holds 170,000 or so clones, with roughly three fifths as singletons. The sample holds one count of this clone. The target antigen is unknown.

The clonotype originates from a human donor with alopecia areata. V usage is TRBV30 and J usage is TRBJ2-7; TRBD2 is a possible D gene (5 bases). The source was CD8+ T cells sorted from blood, collected at week 24, from a patient treated with tofacitinib. The CDR3 nucleotides read TGTGCCTGCTACCGGGAAGTTTCCTACGAGCAGTACTTC. As protein: CACYREVSYEQYF.